Listed below are T cell receptor beta chains from one sample, sequenced in a study of blood T cell repertoires in COVID-19. Assay: immunoSEQ multiplex PCR; the TCRdb copy retains only in-frame clones and omits some. In the table there are around 120,000 clones, 90% of which are singletons. Sample: peripheral blood. Receptor source: a man aged 55-75 years with COVID-19, enrolled during active disease. CDR3s include the opening cysteine and the closing phenylalanine or tryptophan. Where a row states a size, it is once, few, many or the class of an expanded clone; other rows omit it.

>TRBJ1-2|TRBV28|-
CASRPTSGAGGGYGYTF
>TRBJ2-1|TRBV19|-
CASSILQPTGTSGRGVYNEQFF
>TRBJ2-7|TRBV19|-
CASSTWDREAYEQYF
>TRBJ1-1|TRBV2|-
CASILGRRDEAFF
>TRBJ2-1|TRBV11-3|few
CASSLIGGAGEQFF
>TRBJ2-2|TRBV19|-
CASSMEGGTSGKDRTGELFF
>TRBJ2-2|TRBV7-9|-
CASSPPGLGSGELFF
>TRBJ1-6|TRBV19|-
CATQHRNSPLHF
>TRBJ1-1|TRBV2|-
CASRRDTRGAFF
>TRBJ1-5|TRBV28|-
CASSTTGDGNQPQHF
>TRBJ2-7|TRBV5-1|-
CASSVDRTPYEQYF
>TRBJ2-5|TRBV2|-
CASSAWRQRSTSDQETQYF
>TRBJ2-1|TRBV7-9|-
CASSFDYVYNEQFF
>TRBJ1-1|TRBV7-9|-
CASSPRGVTEAFF
>TRBJ2-5|TRBV5-8|once
CASSSRGGTMETQYF
>TRBJ2-5|TRBV24-1|-
CATSDPTQANQETQYF